This note documents a single T cell receptor beta chain sequence. The sample is drawn from a study of CD8 T cells in Susac syndrome. Background on the study: Within the group of sequenced Susac syndrome patients, 5 or 6 had active disease and 8 or 9 were in remission.

An amount of RNA that ranged from about 0.45 to 1 ug was reverse transcribed with random hexamers. Across 54 Vbeta and 13 Jbeta, immunoSEQ multiplex PCR amplified TCR beta CDR3. TCRdb re-called the immunoSEQ multiplex PCR reads through MiXCR, storing one row per CDR3 protein. The table lists more than 80,000 distinct CDR3 sequences, 94% of them singletons. This CDR3 is built from 17 residues. J was trimmed by 2 bases and V by 10 bases; bases with no gene match: 16. Per the germline V gene, CDR1 is ENHRY and CDR2 is SYGVKD. The sequenced sample consisted of CD8+ T cells from PBMCs. The origin of this receptor is a human donor with Susac syndrome. The chain joins TRBV10-3 to TRBJ2-5, with 10 positions matching TRBD1. Written as DNA, the CDR3 is TGTGCCACGCATCAGCCGGGACAGGGGATTCTACAAGAGACCCAGTACTTC. It translates to CATHQPGQGILQETQYF.